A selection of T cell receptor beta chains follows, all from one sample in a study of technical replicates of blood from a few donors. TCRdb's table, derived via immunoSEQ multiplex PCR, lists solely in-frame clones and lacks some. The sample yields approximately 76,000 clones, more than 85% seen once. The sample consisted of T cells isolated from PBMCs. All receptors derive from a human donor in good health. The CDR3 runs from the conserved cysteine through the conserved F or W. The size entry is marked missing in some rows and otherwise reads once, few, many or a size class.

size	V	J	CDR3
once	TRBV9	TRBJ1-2	CASSVEGRDPPSYGYTF
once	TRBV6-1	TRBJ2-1	CASSEWVSGGPYNEQFF
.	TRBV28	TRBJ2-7	CASSPRQGDYEQYF
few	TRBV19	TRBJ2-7	CASSIGYEQYF
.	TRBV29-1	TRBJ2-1	CSFGGERYNEQFF
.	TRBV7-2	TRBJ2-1	CASSSRQGAYEQFF
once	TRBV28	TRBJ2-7	CASSNAWDREVDEQYF
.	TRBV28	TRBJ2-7	CASSLWTTPGGVTTYEQYF
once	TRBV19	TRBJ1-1	CASSSRTGGEAFF
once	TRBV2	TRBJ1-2	CASTPDSLANYGYTF
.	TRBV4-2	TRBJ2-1	CASSQSASGRFNEQFF
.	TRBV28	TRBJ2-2	CASSLLAGVRTGELFF
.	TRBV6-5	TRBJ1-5	CASRIPNQPQHF
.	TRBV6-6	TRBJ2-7	CASSYGRGGTGQYF
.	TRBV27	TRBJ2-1	CASSLMGQGYNEQFF
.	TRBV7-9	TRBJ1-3	CASSPRVPSSYSGNTIYF
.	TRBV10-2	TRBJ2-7	CASSYTGYEQYF
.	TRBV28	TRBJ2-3	CASSRRELGQGTQYF
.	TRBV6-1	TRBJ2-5	CASSMRGTNQETQYF
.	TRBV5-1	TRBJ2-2	CASSLRIGSWYTGELFF
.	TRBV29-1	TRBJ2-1	CSVEWLGSSYNEQFF
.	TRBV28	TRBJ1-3	CASSSQGGGNTIYF
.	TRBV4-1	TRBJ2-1	CASSQVFLPGTSKSSYNEQFF
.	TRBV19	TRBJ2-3	CASSILDTGADTQYF
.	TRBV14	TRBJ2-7	CASPTGAGDEQYF
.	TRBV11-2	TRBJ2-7	CASSPPPGQVYEQYF
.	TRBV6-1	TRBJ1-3	CASSALDSRGNTIYF
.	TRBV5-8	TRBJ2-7	CASSSLTDNPYEQYF
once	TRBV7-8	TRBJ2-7	CASSVPGNEQYF
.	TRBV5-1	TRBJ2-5	CASSLAQRGGKETQYF
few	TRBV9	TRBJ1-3	CASSVSGDRNTIYF
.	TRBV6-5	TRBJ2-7	CASSWGLASYEQYF
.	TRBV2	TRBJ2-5	CASETGAGETQYF
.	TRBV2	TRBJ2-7	CASSEQFRTHYEQYF
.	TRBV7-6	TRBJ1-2	CASSPLTAPDGYTF
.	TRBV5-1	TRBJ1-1	CASSFDPDTTEAFF
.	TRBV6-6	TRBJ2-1	CASTASGRVYNEQFF
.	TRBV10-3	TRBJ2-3	CAIRGLTTDTQYF
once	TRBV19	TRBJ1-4	CASSSVTTNEKLFF
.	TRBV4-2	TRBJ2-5	CASSPRLAGIGETQYF